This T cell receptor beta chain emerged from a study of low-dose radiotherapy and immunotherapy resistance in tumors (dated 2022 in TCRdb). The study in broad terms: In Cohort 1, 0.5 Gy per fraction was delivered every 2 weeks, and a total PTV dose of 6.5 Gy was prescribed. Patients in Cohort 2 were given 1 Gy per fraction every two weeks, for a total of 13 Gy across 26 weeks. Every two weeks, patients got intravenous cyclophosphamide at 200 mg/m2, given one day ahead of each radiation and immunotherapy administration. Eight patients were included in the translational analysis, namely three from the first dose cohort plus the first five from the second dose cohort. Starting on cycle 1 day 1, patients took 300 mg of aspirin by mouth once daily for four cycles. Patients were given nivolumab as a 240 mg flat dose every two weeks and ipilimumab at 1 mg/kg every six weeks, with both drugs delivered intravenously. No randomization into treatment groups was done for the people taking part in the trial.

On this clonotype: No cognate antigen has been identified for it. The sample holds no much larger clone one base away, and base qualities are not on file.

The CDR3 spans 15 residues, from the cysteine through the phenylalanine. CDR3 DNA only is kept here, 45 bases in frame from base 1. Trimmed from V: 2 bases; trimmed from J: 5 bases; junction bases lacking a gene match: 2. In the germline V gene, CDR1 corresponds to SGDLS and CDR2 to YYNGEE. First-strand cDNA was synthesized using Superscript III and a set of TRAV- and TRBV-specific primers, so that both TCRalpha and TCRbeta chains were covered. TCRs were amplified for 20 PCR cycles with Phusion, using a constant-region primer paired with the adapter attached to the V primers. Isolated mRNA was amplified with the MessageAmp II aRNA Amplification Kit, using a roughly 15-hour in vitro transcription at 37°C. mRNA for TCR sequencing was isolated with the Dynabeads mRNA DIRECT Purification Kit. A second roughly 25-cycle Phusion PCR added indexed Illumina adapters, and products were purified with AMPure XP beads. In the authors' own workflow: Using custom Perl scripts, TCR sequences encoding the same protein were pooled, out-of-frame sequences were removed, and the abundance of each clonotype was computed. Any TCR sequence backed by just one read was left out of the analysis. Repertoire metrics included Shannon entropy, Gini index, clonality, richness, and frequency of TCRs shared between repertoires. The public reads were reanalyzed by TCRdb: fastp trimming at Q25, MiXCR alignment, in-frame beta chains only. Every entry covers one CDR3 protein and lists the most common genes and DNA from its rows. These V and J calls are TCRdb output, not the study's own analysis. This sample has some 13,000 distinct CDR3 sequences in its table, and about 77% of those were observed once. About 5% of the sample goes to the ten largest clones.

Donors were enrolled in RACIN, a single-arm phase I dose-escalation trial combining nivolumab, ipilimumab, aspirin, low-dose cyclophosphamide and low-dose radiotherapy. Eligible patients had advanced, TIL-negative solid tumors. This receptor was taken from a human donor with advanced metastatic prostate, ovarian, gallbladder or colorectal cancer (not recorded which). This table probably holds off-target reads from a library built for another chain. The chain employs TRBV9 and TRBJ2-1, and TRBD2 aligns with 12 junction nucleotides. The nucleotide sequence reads TGTGCCAGCAGCGTGACTAGCGGGGGAAACAATGAGCAGTTCTTC. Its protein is CASSVTSGGNNEQFF.